What follows describes a single T cell receptor beta chain. This clone was counted a single time. This receptor's antigen is unknown. No qualities accompany the bases; no much larger clone lies one base away. The sample's treatment or condition, from its label and the paper: around 19 received Ad26.COV2.S at low or high dose, single or two shots; 5 received placebo; per-sample allocation not given. For vaccine and placebo recipients, the sequenced repertoires came from samples collected on day 63 after the first injection. Between 29 July and 7 August 2020, Cohort 1b enrolled some 25 adults aged 18-55 years at one site in Boston, USA. Ad26.COV2.S was a replication-incompetent adenovirus type 26 vector that expressed a prefusion-stabilized SARS-CoV-2 spike protein derived from the original Wuhan strain. A distance of 12 bases separates the germline ends of V and J, which lose 4 bases and 2 bases respectively. The CDR1 and CDR2 encoded by the germline V gene (reference sequence) are GTSNPN and SVGIG. The CDR3, cysteine through phenylalanine, is 13 amino acids long. Only the CDR3 portion is preserved as DNA: 39 bases, with reading frame beginning at the first base.

The sample originates from a study of Ad26.COV2.S vaccination and SARS-CoV-2 variants (dated by TCRdb to about 2021). Study-level background: Donors in the vaccine arm were drawn from COV1001, a phase I-IIa trial of Ad26.COV2.S in healthy adults that was multicentre, randomized, double-blind and placebo-controlled. A total of 32 samples were included in the TCR-sequenced set, comprising some 20 Ad26.COV2.S vaccine recipients, 5 placebo recipients and 8 SARS-CoV-2 convalescent individuals. Ad26.COV2.S was administered intramuscularly at a dose of 5x10^10 or 1x10^11 viral particles, either as one shot or as two shots given 56 days apart. Participants in the trial were split at random into five groups of five each, receiving low-dose or high-dose Ad26.COV2.S once or twice, or else placebo on both occasions. Throughout the experiments and outcome assessment, investigators stayed blinded to trial group allocation. Sequencing of the TCRbeta repertoire served to evaluate the specificity and breadth of SARS-CoV-2-reactive T cell receptors following Ad26.COV2.S vaccination.

The immunoSEQ Assay was the method used to sequence TCRbeta CDR3 regions. After extraction, genomic DNA underwent amplification by bias-controlled multiplex PCR, followed by high-throughput sequencing. Processing in the source paper ran as follows. To quantify the absolute abundance of each unique TCRbeta CDR3 region, sequences were collapsed and filtered. T cell fraction was estimated by normalizing TCRbeta template counts to usable DNA, with usable DNA measured through amplification of reference genes found in all nucleated cells. Repertoire TCRs were annotated as SARS-CoV-2-specific by exact matching of V gene, CDR3 amino acid sequence and J gene to a known reactive TCR set. MIRA supplied the reference SARS-CoV-2 TCR set, which was filtered for enrichment in COVID-19-positive ImmuneCODE repertoires so that public or cross-reactive TCRs were removed. Using the MIRA antigens, annotated TCRs were further analysed by specific ORF or by position within an ORF. Breadth was defined as annotated unique rearrangements over total unique productive rearrangements; depth was the summed frequency of those rearrangements. Two-sided Wilcoxon rank-sum tests were applied when comparing TCR breadth between groups. Held by TCRdb, this immuneACCESS table contains in-frame sequences only and omits some clones. Under half of the omission traces to an unresolved V gene where checked; the cause of the rest is unknown. For V, J and clone size, that table is used; D and trimming come from the DNA. The sample records about 320,000 clones, more than 70% of which are singletons. The top ten clones comprise 1.5% to 2% of the sample.

Overall results and qualifications from the work: Non-spike TCR breadth was comparable between vaccine and placebo recipients, consistent with the vaccine containing only spike. After vaccination, spike-specific CD8+ and CD4+ T cell responses were reported to show substantial breadth. The study was not powered to compare responses between vaccine doses or regimens. Higher spike-specific TCR breadth was observed in Ad26.COV2.S recipients than in placebo recipients (P = 0.0014). The authors noted that total T cell responses may have been underestimated by the TCR breadth and depth analyses.

The chain joins TRBV30 to TRBJ2-7; a weak D assignment points to TRBD1 (5 bases agree). This specimen consisted of peripheral blood, obtained in a trial of Ad26.COV2.S vaccine versus placebo. The clonotype comes from a person between 18 and 65 years old who received the Ad26.COV2.S COVID-19 vaccine or a placebo. The DNA sequence is TGTGCCTGGAACAGGCAAGCCCCCTACGAGCAGTACTTC. This codes for CAWNRQAPYEQYF.